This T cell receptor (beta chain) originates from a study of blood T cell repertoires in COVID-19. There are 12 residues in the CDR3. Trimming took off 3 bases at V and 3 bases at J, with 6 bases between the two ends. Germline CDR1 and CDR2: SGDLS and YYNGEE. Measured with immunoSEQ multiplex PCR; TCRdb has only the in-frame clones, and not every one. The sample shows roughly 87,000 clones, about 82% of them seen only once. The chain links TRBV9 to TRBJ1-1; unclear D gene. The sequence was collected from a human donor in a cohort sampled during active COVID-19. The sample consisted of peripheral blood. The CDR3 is CASSALDTEAFF. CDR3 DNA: TGTGCCAGCAGCGCACTCGACACTGAAGCTTTCTTT.